This T cell receptor (beta chain) was recorded in a study of blood T cell repertoires in COVID-19. This CDR3 is 13 amino acids long. V lost 6 bases to trimming and J lost 2 bases, with 10 bases between them. CDR1 and CDR2 (germline): MDHEN, SYDVKM. TCRdb keeps only in-frame clones here, not all; method: immunoSEQ multiplex PCR. The sample comprises 350,000 to 450,000 clones, 75% to 90% of which are singletons, and about 3.6% rests with the top ten. This receptor was obtained from a young woman with acute or convalescent COVID-19. The chain is built from TRBV28 and TRBJ1-2; D may be TRBD1 (5 bases). Sequencing was carried out using peripheral blood. The CDR3 here is CASRRTQNYGYTF. CDR3 bases: TGTGCCAGCAGGAGGACACAAAACTATGGCTACACCTTC.